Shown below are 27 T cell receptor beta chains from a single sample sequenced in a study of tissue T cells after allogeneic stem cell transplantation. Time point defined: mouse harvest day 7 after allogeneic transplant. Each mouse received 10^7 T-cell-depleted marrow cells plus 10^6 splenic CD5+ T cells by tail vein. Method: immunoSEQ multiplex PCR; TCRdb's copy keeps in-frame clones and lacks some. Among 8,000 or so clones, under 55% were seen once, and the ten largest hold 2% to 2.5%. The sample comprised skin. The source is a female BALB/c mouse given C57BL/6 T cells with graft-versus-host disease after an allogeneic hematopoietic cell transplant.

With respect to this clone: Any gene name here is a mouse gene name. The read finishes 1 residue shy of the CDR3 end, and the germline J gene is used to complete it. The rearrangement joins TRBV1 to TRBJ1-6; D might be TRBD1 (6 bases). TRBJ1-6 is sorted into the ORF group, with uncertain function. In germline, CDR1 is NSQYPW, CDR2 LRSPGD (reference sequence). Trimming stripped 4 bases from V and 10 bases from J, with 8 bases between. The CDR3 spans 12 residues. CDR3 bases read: TGCACCTGCAGTGGGACAGCATCGCCCCTCTAC. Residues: CTCSGTASPLY. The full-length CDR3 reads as CTCSGTASPLYF.

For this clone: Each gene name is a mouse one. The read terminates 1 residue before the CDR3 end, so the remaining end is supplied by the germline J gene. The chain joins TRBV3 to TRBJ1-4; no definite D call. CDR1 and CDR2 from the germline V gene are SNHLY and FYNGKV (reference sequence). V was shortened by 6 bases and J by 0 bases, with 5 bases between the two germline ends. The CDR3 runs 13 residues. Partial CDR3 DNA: TGTGCCAGCAGGCCAGTTTCCAACGAAAGATTATTT. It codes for CASRPVSNERLF. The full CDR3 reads CASRPVSNERLFF.

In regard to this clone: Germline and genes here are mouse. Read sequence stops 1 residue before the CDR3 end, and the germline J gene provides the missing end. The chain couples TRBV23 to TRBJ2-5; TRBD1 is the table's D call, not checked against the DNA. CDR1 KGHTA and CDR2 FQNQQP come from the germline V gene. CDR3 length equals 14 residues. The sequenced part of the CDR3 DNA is TGCTCCAGCAGACTGACAGTTAACCAAGACACCCAGTAC. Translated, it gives CSSRLTVNQDTQY. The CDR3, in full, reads CSSRLTVNQDTQYF.

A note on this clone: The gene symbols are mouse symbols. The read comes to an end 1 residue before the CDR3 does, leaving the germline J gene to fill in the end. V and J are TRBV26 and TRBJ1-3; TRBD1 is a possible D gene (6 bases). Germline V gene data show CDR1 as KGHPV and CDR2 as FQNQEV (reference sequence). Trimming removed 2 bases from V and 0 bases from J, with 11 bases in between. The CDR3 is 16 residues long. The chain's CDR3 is CASSLRDNYSGNTLYF. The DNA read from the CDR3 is TGTGCCAGCAGTCTGCGGGACAACTATTCTGGAAATACGCTCTAT. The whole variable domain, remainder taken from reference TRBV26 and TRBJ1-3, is NSKVIQTPRYLVKGQGQKAKMRCIPEKGHPVVFWYQQNKNNEFKFLINFQNQEVLQQIDMTEKRFSAECPSNSPCSLEIQSSEAGDSALYLCASSLRDNYSGNTLYFGEGSRLIVV.

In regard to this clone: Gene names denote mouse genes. CDR3: CASRQGTISNERLFF. CDR3 DNA, as far as it was read: TGTGCCAGCAGGCAGGGGACCATTTCCAACGAAAGATTATTT. The chain joins TRBV3 to TRBJ1-4; maybe TRBD1 (6 bases). The read finishes 1 residue shy of the CDR3 end, and the germline J gene is used to complete it. The CDR3 is 15 residues long. The V gene's germline CDR1 is SNHLY and CDR2 FYNGKV (reference sequence). Trimming took off 6 bases at V and 0 bases at J, with 11 bases between the two ends.

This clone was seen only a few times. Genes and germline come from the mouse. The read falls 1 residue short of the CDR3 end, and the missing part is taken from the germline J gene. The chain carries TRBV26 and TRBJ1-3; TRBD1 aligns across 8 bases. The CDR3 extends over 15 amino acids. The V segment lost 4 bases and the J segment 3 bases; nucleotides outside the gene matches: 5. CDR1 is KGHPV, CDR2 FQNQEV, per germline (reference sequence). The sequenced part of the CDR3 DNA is TGTGCCAGCAGTCCTCAGGGGGCGGTTGGAAATACGCTCTAT. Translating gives CASSPQGAVGNTLY. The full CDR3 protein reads CASSPQGAVGNTLYF. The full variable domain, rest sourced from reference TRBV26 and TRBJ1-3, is NSKVIQTPRYLVKGQGQKAKMRCIPEKGHPVVFWYQQNKNNEFKFLINFQNQEVLQQIDMTEKRFSAECPSNSPCSLEIQSSEAGDSALYLCASSPQGAVGNTLYFGEGSRLIVV.

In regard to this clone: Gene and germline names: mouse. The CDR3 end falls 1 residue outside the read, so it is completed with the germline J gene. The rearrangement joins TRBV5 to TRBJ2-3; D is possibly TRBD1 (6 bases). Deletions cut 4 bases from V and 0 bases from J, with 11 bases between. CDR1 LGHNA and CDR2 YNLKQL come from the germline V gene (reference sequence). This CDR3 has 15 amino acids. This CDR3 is CASSPRTASAETLYF. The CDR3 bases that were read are TGTGCCAGCAGCCCACGGACAGCTAGTGCAGAAACGCTGTAT.

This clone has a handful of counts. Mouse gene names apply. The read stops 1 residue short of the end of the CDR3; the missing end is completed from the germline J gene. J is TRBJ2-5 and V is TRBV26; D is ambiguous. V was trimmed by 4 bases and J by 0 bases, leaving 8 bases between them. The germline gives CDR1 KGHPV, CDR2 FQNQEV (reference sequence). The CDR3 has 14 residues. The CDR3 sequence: CASSPTLNQDTQYF. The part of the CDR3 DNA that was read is TGTGCCAGCAGTCCGACACTTAACCAAGACACCCAGTAC.

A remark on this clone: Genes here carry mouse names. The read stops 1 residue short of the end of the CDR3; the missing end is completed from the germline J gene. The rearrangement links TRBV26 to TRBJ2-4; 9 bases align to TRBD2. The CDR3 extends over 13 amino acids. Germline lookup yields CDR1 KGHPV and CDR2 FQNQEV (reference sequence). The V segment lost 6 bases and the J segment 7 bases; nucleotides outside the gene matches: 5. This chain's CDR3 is CASSTGGKDTLYF. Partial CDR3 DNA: TGTGCCAGCAGCACTGGGGGGAAAGACACCTTGTAC.

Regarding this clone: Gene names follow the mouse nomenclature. CDR3 loop: CASSLGQGAEQFF. The part of the CDR3 DNA that was read is TGTGCAAGCAGCCTGGGACAGGGAGCTGAGCAGTTC. The J gene is TRBJ2-1, the V gene TRBV16, with 9 bases matching TRBD1. The read halts 1 residue ahead of the CDR3 end, with the missing end drawn from the germline J gene. Germline loops: CDR1 SGHSA, CDR2 FRNQAP. This CDR3 is built from 13 residues. V shed 5 bases and J 7 bases; nucleotides not matched to a gene: 3. Based on the CDR3 plus reference TRBV16 and TRBJ2-1, the full variable domain is NAGVIQTPRHKVTGKGQEATLWCEPISGHSAVFWYRQTIVQGLEFLTYFRNQAPIDDSGMPKERFSAQMPNQSHSTLKIQSTQPQDSAVYLCASSLGQGAEQFFGPGTRLTVL.

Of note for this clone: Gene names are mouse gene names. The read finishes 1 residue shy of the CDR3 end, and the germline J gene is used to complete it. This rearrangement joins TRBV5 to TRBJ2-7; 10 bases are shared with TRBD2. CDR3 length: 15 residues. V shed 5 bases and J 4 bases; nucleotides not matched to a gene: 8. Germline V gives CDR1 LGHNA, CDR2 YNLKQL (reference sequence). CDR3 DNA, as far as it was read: TGTGCCAGCAGCGTTGGACTGGGGGTATTTTATGAACAGTAC. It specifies CASSVGLGVFYEQY. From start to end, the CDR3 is CASSVGLGVFYEQYF.

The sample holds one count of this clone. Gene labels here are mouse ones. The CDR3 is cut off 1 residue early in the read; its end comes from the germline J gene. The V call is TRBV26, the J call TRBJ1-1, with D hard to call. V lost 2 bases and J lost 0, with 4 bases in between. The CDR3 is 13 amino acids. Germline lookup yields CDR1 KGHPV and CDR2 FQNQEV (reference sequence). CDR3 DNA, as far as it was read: TGTGCCAGCAGTCTGAAGGCAAACACAGAAGTCTTC. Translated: CASSLKANTEVF. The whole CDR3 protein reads CASSLKANTEVFF.

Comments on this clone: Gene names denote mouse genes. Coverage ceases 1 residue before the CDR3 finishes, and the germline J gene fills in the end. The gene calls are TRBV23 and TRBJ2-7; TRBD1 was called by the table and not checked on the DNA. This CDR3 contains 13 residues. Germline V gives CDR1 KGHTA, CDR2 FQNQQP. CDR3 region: CSSRWDRGREQYF. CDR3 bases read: TGCTCCAGCAGGTGGGACAGGGGGCGAGAACAGTAC.

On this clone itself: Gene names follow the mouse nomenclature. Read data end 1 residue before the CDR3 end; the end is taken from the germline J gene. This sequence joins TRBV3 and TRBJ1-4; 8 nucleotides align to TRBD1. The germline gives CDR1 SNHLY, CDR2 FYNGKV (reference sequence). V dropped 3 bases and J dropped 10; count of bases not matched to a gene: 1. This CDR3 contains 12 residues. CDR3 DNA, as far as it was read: TGTGCCAGCAGCTTTACAGGGGGAAGATTATTT. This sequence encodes CASSFTGGRLF. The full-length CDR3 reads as CASSFTGGRLFF.

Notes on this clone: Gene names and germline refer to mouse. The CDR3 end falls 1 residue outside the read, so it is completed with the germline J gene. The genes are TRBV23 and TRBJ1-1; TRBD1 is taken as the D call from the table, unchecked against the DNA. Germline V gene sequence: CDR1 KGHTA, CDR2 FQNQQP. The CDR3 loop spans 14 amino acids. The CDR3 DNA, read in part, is TGCTCCAGCAGTCCGGGACAGGGGAACACAGAAGTCTTC. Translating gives CSSSPGQGNTEVF. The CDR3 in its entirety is CSSSPGQGNTEVFF.

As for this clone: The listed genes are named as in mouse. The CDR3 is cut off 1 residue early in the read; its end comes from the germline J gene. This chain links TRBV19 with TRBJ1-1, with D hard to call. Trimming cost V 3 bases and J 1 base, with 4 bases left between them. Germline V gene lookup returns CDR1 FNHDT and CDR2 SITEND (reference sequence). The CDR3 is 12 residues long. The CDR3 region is CASSNGNTEVFF. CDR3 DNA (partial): TGTGCCAGCAGTAACGGAAACACAGAAGTCTTC. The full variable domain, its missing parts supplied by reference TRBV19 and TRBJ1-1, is GGIITQTPKFLIGQEGQKLTLKCQQNFNHDTMYWYRQDSGKGLRLIYYSITENDLQKGDLSEGYDASREKKSSFSLTVTSAQKNEMAVFLCASSNGNTEVFFGKGTRLTVV.

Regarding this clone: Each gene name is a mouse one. The sequenced CDR3 bases are TGTGCTAGCAGTTTCGGGGGCCGTGCAGAAACGCTGTAT. Encoded protein: CASSFGGRAETLY. The full CDR3 is CASSFGGRAETLYF. The chain combines TRBV29 with TRBJ2-3; either TRBD1 or TRBD2 may fit D (6 bases each). The observed sequence ends 1 residue before the CDR3 terminus, with the missing tail filled in from the germline J gene. With 3 bases removed from V and 1 base from J, the gap between germline ends came to 8 bases. CDR1 is MSHET and CDR2 is SYDVDS in the germline V gene. The CDR3 is 14 amino acids.

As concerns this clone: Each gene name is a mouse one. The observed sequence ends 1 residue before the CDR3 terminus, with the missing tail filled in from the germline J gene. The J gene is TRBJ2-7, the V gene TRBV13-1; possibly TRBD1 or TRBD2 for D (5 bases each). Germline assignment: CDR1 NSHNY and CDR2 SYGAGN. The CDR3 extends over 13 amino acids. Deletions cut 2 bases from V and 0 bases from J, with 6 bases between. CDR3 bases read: TGTGCCAGCAGTGAGGGGGTCTCCTATGAACAGTAC. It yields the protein CASSEGVSYEQY. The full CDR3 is CASSEGVSYEQYF.

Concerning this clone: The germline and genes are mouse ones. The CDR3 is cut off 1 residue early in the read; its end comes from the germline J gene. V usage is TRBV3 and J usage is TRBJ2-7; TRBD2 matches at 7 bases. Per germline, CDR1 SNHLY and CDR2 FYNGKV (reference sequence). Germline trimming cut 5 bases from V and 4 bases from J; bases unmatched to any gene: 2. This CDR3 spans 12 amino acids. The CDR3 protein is CASSIGGYEQYF. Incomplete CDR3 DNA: TGTGCCAGCAGCATTGGGGGGTATGAACAGTAC.

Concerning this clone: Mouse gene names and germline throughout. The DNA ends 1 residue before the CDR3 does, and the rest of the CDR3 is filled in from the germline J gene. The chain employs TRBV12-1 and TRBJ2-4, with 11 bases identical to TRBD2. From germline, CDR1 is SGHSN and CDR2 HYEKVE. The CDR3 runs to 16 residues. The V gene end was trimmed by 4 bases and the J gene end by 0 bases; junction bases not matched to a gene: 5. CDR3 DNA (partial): TGTGCCAGCTCACGGGGACTGGGGGCTAGTCAAAACACCTTGTAC. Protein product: CASSRGLGASQNTLY. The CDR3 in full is CASSRGLGASQNTLYF.

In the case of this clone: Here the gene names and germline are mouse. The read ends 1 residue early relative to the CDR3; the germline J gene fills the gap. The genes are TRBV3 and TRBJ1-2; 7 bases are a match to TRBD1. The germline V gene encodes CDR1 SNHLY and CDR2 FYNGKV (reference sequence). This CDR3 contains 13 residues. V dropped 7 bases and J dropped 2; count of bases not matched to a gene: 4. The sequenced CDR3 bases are TGTGCCAGCAACAGGGGTGGGAACTCCGACTACACC. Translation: CASNRGGNSDYT. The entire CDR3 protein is CASNRGGNSDYTF.

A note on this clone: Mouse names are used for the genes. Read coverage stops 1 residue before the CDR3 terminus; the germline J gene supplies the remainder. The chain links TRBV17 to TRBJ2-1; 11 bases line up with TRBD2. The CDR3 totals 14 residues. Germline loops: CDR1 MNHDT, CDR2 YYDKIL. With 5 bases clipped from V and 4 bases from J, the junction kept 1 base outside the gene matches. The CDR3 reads CASSRTGGYAEQFF. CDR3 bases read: TGTGCTAGCAGTCGGACTGGGGGGTATGCTGAGCAGTTC.

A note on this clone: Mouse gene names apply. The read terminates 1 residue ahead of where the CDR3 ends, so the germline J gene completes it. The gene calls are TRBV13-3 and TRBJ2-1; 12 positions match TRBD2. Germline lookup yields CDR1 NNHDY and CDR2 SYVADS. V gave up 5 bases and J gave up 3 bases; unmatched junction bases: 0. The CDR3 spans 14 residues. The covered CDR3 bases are TGTGCCAGCAGGACTGGGGGGGCCTATGCTGAGCAGTTC. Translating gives CASRTGGAYAEQF. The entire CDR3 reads CASRTGGAYAEQFF.

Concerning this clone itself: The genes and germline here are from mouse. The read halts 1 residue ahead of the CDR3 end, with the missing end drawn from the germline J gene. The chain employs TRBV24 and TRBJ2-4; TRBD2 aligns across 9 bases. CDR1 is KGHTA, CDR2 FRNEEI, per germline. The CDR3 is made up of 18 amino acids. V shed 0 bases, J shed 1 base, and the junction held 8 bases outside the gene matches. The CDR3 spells CASSLYLGGRRGQNTLYF. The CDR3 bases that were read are TGTGCCAGCAGTCTGTATTTGGGGGGGCGCAGGGGTCAAAACACCTTGTAC.

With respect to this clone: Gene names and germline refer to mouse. The chain's CDR3 is CASSLGVNYAEQFF. The part of the CDR3 DNA that was read is TGTGCCAGCAGCTTGGGGGTTAACTATGCTGAGCAGTTC. The chain has TRBV3 and TRBJ2-1; D possibly uses TRBD1 or TRBD2 (5 bases each). Read coverage stops 1 residue before the CDR3 terminus; the germline J gene supplies the remainder. Trimming stripped 3 bases from V and 0 bases from J, with 6 bases between. Germline-derived CDR1 and CDR2 are SNHLY and FYNGKV (reference sequence). The CDR3 length is 14 residues.

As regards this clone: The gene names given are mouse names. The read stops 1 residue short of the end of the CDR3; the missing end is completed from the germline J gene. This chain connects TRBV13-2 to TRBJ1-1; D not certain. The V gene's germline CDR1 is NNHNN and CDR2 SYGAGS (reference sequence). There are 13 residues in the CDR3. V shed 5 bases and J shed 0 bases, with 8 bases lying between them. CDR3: CASGPEQNTEVFF. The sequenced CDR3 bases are TGTGCCAGCGGGCCGGAACAGAACACAGAAGTCTTC.

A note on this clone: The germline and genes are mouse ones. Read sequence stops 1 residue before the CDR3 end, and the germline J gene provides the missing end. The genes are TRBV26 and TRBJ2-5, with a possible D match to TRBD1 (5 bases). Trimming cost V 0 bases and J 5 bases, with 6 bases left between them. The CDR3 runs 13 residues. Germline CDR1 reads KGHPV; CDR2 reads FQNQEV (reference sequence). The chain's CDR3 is CASSLSGVDTQYF. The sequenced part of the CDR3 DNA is TGTGCCAGCAGTCTGTCAGGGGTAGACACCCAGTAC. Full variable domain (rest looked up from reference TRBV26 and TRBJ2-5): NSKVIQTPRYLVKGQGQKAKMRCIPEKGHPVVFWYQQNKNNEFKFLINFQNQEVLQQIDMTEKRFSAECPSNSPCSLEIQSSEAGDSALYLCASSLSGVDTQYFGPGTRLLVL.